Following are 32 T cell receptor beta chains from one sample sequenced in a study of shared clonotypes between healthy human individuals. Produced via immunoSEQ multiplex PCR; TCRdb's table is partial and in-frame only. The sample consists of 2 million to 2.5 million clones, 90% to 95% of them appearing once. Sequencing was done on a sample of naive CD4+ T cells from PBMCs. Subset reported: CD45RA+ positively selected. These receptors were obtained from a man between 18 and 29 years old in good health. Some clones in this sample may be carry-over from other donors' samples.

CDR3 nucleotide sequence: TGTGCCAGCAGTGTGGGACAGAATGAAAAACTGTTTTTT. Translation: CASSVGQNEKLFF. V is TRBV28 and J is TRBJ1-4; 7 nucleotides align to TRBD1. CDR3 size: 13 residues. Germline values: CDR1 MDHEN, CDR2 SYDVKM. V lost 5 bases to trimming and J lost 5 bases; unmatched junction nucleotides: 2.

The gene calls are TRBV12-5 and TRBJ2-1; D might be TRBD2 (5 bases). Germline V gene data show CDR1 as LGHNT and CDR2 as FRNRAP. The CDR3 spans 15 residues. Trimming took off 1 base at V and 4 bases at J, with 11 bases between the two ends. CDR3 protein: CASGLGSQRYNEQFF. The CDR3 bases are TGTGCTAGTGGTTTGGGCTCCCAGCGGTACAATGAGCAGTTCTTC.

The V call is TRBV5-1, the J call TRBJ2-1, with 8 bases aligning to TRBD1. The CDR3 sequence is 16 residues long. CDR1 is SGHRS and CDR2 is YFSETQ in the germline V gene. With 4 bases clipped from V and 2 bases from J, the junction kept 8 bases outside the gene matches. CDR3 DNA: TGCGCCAGCAGCAGAGCCGGGACAGGTACCTACAATGAGCAGTTCTTC. This sequence encodes CASSRAGTGTYNEQFF.

The rearrangement links TRBV6-6 to TRBJ1-5, with 9 nucleotides matching TRBD1. The V gene end was trimmed by 8 bases and the J gene end by 3 bases; junction bases not matched to a gene: 2. Germline V CDR1 and CDR2: MNHNY, SVGAGI (reference sequence). The CDR3 length is 13 residues. This CDR3 reads CASRQGDNQPQHF. The CDR3 region has the DNA TGTGCCAGCCGACAGGGGGACAATCAGCCCCAGCATTTT.

As for this clone: The same CDR3 also results from other DNA sequences found in this sample. The V and J genes are TRBV19 and TRBJ2-5, with 7 positions matching TRBD2. This CDR3 region has 15 residues. Germline CDR1 reads LNHDA; CDR2 reads SQIVND (reference sequence). Trimming took 1 base from V and 2 from J; bases not matched to a gene: 4. The CDR3 bases are TGTGCCAGTAGTATAGGGCTAGCGGAACAAGAGACCCAGTACTTC. This translates into CASSIGLAEQETQYF. The complete variable domain, with remaining parts taken from reference TRBV19 and TRBJ2-5, reads DGGITQSPKYLFRKEGQNVTLSCEQNLNHDAMYWYRQDPGQGLRLIYYSQIVNDFQKGDIAEGYSVSREKKESFPLTVTSAQKNPTAFYLCASSIGLAEQETQYFGPGTRLLVL.

The rearrangement uses TRBV18 and TRBJ1-4, with D maybe TRBD1 (5 bases). Germline lookup yields CDR1 KGHSH and CDR2 LQKENI. The CDR3 is made up of 17 amino acids. Between the trimmed V and J ends, which lost 4 bases and 7 bases, there was a span of 22 bases. CDR3 nucleotides: TGTGCCAGCTCACTGATGACGGGGGGGATCAATGGTGAAAAACTGTTTTTT. As protein: CASSLMTGGINGEKLFF.

The chain has TRBV14 and TRBJ2-3, with 8 bases that match TRBD1. This CDR3 comprises 16 residues. V was pared by 4 bases and J by 0 bases, with 6 bases of the junction left unmatched. The germline V gene has CDR1 SGHDN and CDR2 FVKESK. The CDR3 nucleotides are TGTGCCAGCAGCCGTGTCCGGGACAGGAGCACAGATACGCAGTATTTT. As protein: CASSRVRDRSTDTQYF.

This clone has just one count. The chain is built from TRBV5-1 and TRBJ2-1; D might be TRBD1 (6 bases). This CDR3 has 15 residues. CDR1 is SGHRS and CDR2 is YFSETQ in the germline V gene. Deletions cut 3 bases from V and 2 bases from J, with 12 bases between. CDR3 nucleotide sequence: TGCGCCAGCAGCTGGACAGCCTCACCCTACAATGAGCAGTTCTTC. Amino acid sequence: CASSWTASPYNEQFF.

V usage is TRBV25-1 and J usage is TRBJ1-1; no clear D gene. V dropped 6 bases and J dropped 6 bases, with 11 bases sitting between them. The CDR3 totals 12 residues. Germline V gene sequence: CDR1 MGHDK, CDR2 SYGVNS. For the CDR3, the DNA is TGTGCCAGCAGGGAAGAAGGCCCTGAAGCTTTCTTT. It is translated as CASREEGPEAFF.

This clone was found once. CDR3 bases: TGCAGTGCTCCTGACAGAAACATTCAGTACTTC. Residues: CSAPDRNIQYF. This chain connects TRBV20-1 to TRBJ2-4; possible D gene TRBD1, 5 bases. CDR1 DFQATT and CDR2 SNEGSKA come from the germline V gene (reference sequence). This CDR3 has 11 amino acids. Deletions cut 5 bases from V and 6 bases from J, with 8 bases between.

The V gene is TRBV5-1, the J gene TRBJ1-1; D remains unclear. The CDR3 runs to 15 residues. Per the germline V gene, CDR1 is SGHRS and CDR2 is YFSETQ. V lost 0 bases to trimming and J lost 1 base, with 10 bases between them. The CDR3 protein is CASSLVLTSNTEAFF. CDR3 nucleotides: TGCGCCAGCAGCTTGGTCCTGACTTCGAACACTGAAGCTTTCTTT.

This CDR3 is CASSLKPTGQETQYF. The CDR3 DNA follows: TGTGCCAGCAGCTTGAAACCGACAGGTCAAGAGACCCAGTACTTC. The chain couples TRBV5-6 to TRBJ2-5, with D possibly matching TRBD1 (6 bases). The germline V gene has CDR1 SGHDT and CDR2 YYEEEE. With 1 base removed from V and 2 bases from J, the gap between germline ends came to 12 bases. The CDR3 length is 15 residues.

The CDR3: CASSEQTGTEAFF. As DNA, the CDR3 is TGTGCCAGCAGTGAACAGACGGGCACTGAAGCTTTCTTT. This chain joins TRBV6-1 and TRBJ1-1; no clear D. Trimming cost V 2 bases and J 4 bases, with 8 bases left between them. Germline V gene data show CDR1 as MNHNS and CDR2 as SASEGT. The CDR3 is 13 amino acids.

This clone was seen only once. The rearrangement uses TRBV4-1 and TRBJ2-1, with D perhaps matching TRBD2 (5 bases). With 0 bases removed from V and 7 bases from J, the gap between germline ends came to 16 bases. CDR3 length: 16 amino acids. Germline-derived CDR1 and CDR2 are MGHRA and YSYEKL. CDR3 coding DNA: TGCGCCAGCAGCCAAGACTCCGGCGGGCTTAAAAATGAGCAGTTCTTC. It codes for CASSQDSGGLKNEQFF.

The genes are TRBV7-2 and TRBJ2-6; no firm D call. The CDR3 runs 17 residues. The germline V gene encodes CDR1 SGHTA and CDR2 FQGNSA. Trimming pared 2 bases from V and 0 bases from J, leaving 11 bases between. The CDR3 protein is CASSLNRVSSGANVLTF. The DNA for the CDR3 is TGTGCCAGCAGCTTAAATCGAGTTAGCTCTGGGGCCAACGTCCTGACTTTC.

This chain links TRBV27 with TRBJ1-1; TRBD1 agrees at 7 bases. CDR3 length equals 13 residues. CDR1 is MNHEY and CDR2 is SMNVEV in the germline V gene (reference sequence). J gave up 4 bases and V 9 bases, and 8 bases lay outside the gene matches. The CDR3 is CASYRQGFTEAFF. The CDR3 DNA is TGTGCCAGTTACCGACAGGGATTCACTGAAGCTTTCTTT.

The chain's CDR3 is CASRYGTSGRGQFF. CDR3 in DNA: TGTGCCAGCAGATATGGGACTAGCGGGAGAGGTCAGTTCTTC. J is TRBJ2-1 and V is TRBV2; 14 positions match TRBD2. V shed 6 bases, J shed 13 bases, and the junction held 8 bases outside the gene matches. CDR3 length equals 14 residues. CDR1 is SNHLY and CDR2 is FYNNEI in the germline V gene.

The rearrangement joins TRBV5-4 to TRBJ1-2; 8 positions match TRBD1. Germline V gene lookup returns CDR1 SGHNT and CDR2 YYREEE (reference sequence). This CDR3 has 19 amino acids. V shed 0 bases, J shed 2 bases, and the junction held 15 bases outside the gene matches. The CDR3 DNA is TGTGCCAGCAGCTTGGTTTCGACAGGGGTTGCTATAGGGAACTATGGCTACACCTTC. Amino acids: CASSLVSTGVAIGNYGYTF.

The chain recombines TRBV21-1 with TRBJ2-7; the table's D call, TRBD2, has no DNA check behind it. TRBV21-1 is a documented pseudogene. CDR3 length: 18 residues. The CDR3 is CASRGGLAGGHPPYEQYF. The CDR3 nucleotides read TGTGCCAGCCGAGGCGGACTAGCGGGAGGGCACCCACCCTACGAGCAGTACTTC.

The chain has TRBV27 and TRBJ2-1; 7 nucleotides line up with TRBD2. Looked up from germline, CDR1 is MNHEY and CDR2 is SMNVEV (reference sequence). This CDR3 is built from 16 residues. Germline trimming cut 5 bases from V and 8 bases from J; bases unmatched to any gene: 15. In nucleotides, the CDR3 is TGTGCCAGCAGTCCGACCAGGGTTCTAGCGGATCATGAGCAGTTCTTC. Translated, it gives CASSPTRVLADHEQFF.

This chain joins TRBV7-2 and TRBJ2-2; tentatively, D is TRBD2 (7 bases). The CDR3 contains 18 residues. Germline V CDR1 and CDR2: SGHTA, FQGNSA. The V gene lost 6 bases and the J gene lost 4 bases, with 24 bases spanning the gap. The CDR3 reads CASRPPNKGGATTGELFF. The CDR3 DNA reads as TGTGCCAGCAGACCCCCAAATAAGGGGGGGGCGACCACCGGGGAGCTGTTTTTT.

The chain carries TRBV18 and TRBJ1-1, with D hard to call. Trimming stripped 3 bases from V and 7 bases from J, with 9 bases between. In germline, CDR1 is KGHSH, CDR2 LQKENI. The CDR3 spans 12 residues. The CDR3 region is CASSPPGSEAFF. The CDR3 DNA reads as TGTGCCAGCTCACCCCCCGGGAGTGAAGCTTTCTTT.

This clone was observed a single time. V is TRBV6-1 and J is TRBJ2-3; D not certain. Per the germline V gene, CDR1 is MNHNS and CDR2 is SASEGT. V was shortened by 2 bases and J by 0 bases, with 12 bases between the two germline ends. This CDR3 has 16 amino acids. This CDR3 is CASSEPPYPSTDTQYF. The CDR3 DNA is TGTGCCAGCAGTGAACCCCCCTATCCTAGCACAGATACGCAGTATTTT.

The chain couples TRBV5-1 to TRBJ1-1; the D gene is possibly TRBD1 (6 bases). CDR1 SGHRS and CDR2 YFSETQ come from the germline V gene. The V end lost 2 bases, the J end lost 4 bases, and 12 bases lay between the germline ends. The CDR3 extends over 14 amino acids. For the CDR3, the DNA is TGCGCCAGCAGCTTTACAGGGTTGGCCACTGAAGCTTTCTTT. This codes for CASSFTGLATEAFF. The full variable domain, rest sourced from reference TRBV5-1 and TRBJ1-1, is KAGVTQTPRYLIKTRGQQVTLSCSPISGHRSVSWYQQTPGQGLQFLFEYFSETQRNKGNFPGRFSGRQFSNSRSEMNVSTLELGDSALYLCASSFTGLATEAFFGQGTRLTVV.

The chain couples TRBV4-1 to TRBJ2-3, with 8 nucleotides matching TRBD1. In germline, CDR1 is MGHRA, CDR2 YSYEKL. The length of the CDR3 is 15 residues. The ends lost 5 bases at V and 2 bases at J; junction bases unmatched: 6. This chain's CDR3 is CASSFDRGYTDTQYF. As DNA, the CDR3 is TGCGCCAGCAGCTTCGACAGGGGATACACAGATACGCAGTATTTT.

This sequence joins TRBV27 and TRBJ1-5; D is undetermined. The V gene's germline CDR1 is MNHEY and CDR2 SMNVEV (reference sequence). The CDR3 runs to 16 residues. V was shortened by 2 bases and J by 3 bases, with 14 bases between the two germline ends. The CDR3 is CASSLKGAVHNQPQHF. DNA of the CDR3: TGTGCCAGCAGTTTAAAAGGCGCGGTCCACAATCAGCCCCAGCATTTT.

The genes are TRBV7-3 and TRBJ2-1, with 7 bases identical to TRBD2. CDR3 length: 16 amino acids. Trimming at V came to 3 bases and at J to 6 bases, leaving 11 bases not matched to a gene. The germline V gene encodes CDR1 SGHTA and CDR2 FQGTGA. CDR3 loop: CASSFRRGSASNEQFF. DNA for the CDR3: TGTGCCAGCAGCTTTAGGCGCGGGAGTGCATCCAATGAGCAGTTCTTC.

The V call is TRBV28, the J call TRBJ1-6; 9 bases are a match to TRBD1. The V gene's germline CDR1 is MDHEN and CDR2 SYDVKM. The V segment lost 5 bases and the J segment 9 bases; nucleotides outside the gene matches: 5. This CDR3 is built from 14 residues. CDR3 sequence reads: CASSAGQGGSPLHF. In nucleotides, the CDR3 is TGTGCCAGCAGTGCGGGACAGGGTGGTTCACCCCTCCACTTT.

The rearrangement uses TRBV5-6 and TRBJ2-5, with TRBD1 matching over 7 bases. There are 14 residues in the CDR3. Trimming took 3 bases from V and 7 from J; bases not matched to a gene: 9. Germline-derived CDR1 and CDR2 are SGHDT and YYEEEE. CDR3 loop: CASSSGQVAGTQYF. CDR3 nucleotide sequence: TGTGCCAGCAGCTCTGGACAGGTGGCAGGGACCCAGTACTTC. The full variable domain, completed using reference TRBV5-6 and TRBJ2-5, is DAGVTQSPTHLIKTRGQQVTLRCSPKSGHDTVSWYQQALGQGPQFIFQYYEEEERQRGNFPDRFSGHQFPNYSSELNVNALLLGDSALYLCASSSGQVAGTQYFGPGTRLLVL.

The chain employs TRBV30 and TRBJ2-1; D not resolved. V dropped 2 bases and J dropped 8 bases, with 10 bases sitting between them. From germline, CDR1 is GTSNPN and CDR2 SVGIG (reference sequence). This CDR3 has 12 amino acids. The CDR3 DNA is TGTGCCTGGAGTAAGGTTCCCCATGAGCAGTTCTTC. Translated: CAWSKVPHEQFF. The full variable domain, completed using reference TRBV30 and TRBJ2-1, is SQTIHQWPATLVQPVGSPLSLECTVEGTSNPNLYWYRQAAGRGLQLLFYSVGIGQISSEVPQNLSASRPQDRQFILSSKKLLLSDSGFYLCAWSKVPHEQFFGPGTRLTVL.

The CDR3, as DNA: TGTGCCAGCAGAAGCTCTAGCGGGAGCATCTCCGGGGAGCTGTTTTTT. It translates to CASRSSSGSISGELFF. V is TRBV28 and J is TRBJ2-2; 10 bases match TRBD2. Germline CDR1 is MDHEN and CDR2 is SYDVKM. The V and J ends lost 6 bases and 6 bases, in that order; junction bases with no gene match: 10. The CDR3 spans 16 residues.

The rearrangement joins TRBV28 to TRBJ2-7; no clear D. The germline V gene encodes CDR1 MDHEN and CDR2 SYDVKM. The V end was cut by 6 bases, the J end by 5 bases, with 5 bases between. The CDR3 is made up of 10 amino acids. CDR3 region: CASRRHEQYF. The CDR3 nucleotides read TGTGCCAGCAGGCGTCACGAGCAGTACTTC.